A selection of T cell receptor beta chains follows, all from one sample in a study of prognosis after radiotherapy for stage I lung cancer. Via MiXCR, TCRdb re-called the multiplex PCR reads, giving one row per CDR3 protein. The sample has 15,000 to 20,000 distinct CDR3 sequences; 45% to 55% are singletons. Sample: PBMCs, taken before or after stereotactic body radiation therapy (not recorded which). These TCRs come from a donor over 45 with non-small cell lung cancer. Both conserved end residues are part of each CDR3. The D gene is left open where the match is weak. Expanded clones are given a class, and other clones once, few, many or no size at all.

V gene: TRBV19
D gene: TRBD1
J gene: TRBJ2-4
clone size: many
CDR3 protein: CASSIENRPTGVKNIQYF
CDR3 DNA: TGTGCCAGTAGTATAGAAAACCGACCGACAGGGGTTAAAAACATTCAGTACTTC

V gene: TRBV28
D gene: -
J gene: TRBJ2-7
clone size: -
CDR3 protein: CASSFLGYEQYF
CDR3 DNA: TGTGCCAGCAGTTTTCTGGGCTACGAGCAGTACTTC

V gene: TRBV12-3/TRBV12-4
D gene: -
J gene: TRBJ2-3
clone size: many
CDR3 protein: CASSLAGVKADTQYF
CDR3 DNA: TGTGCCAGCAGTTTAGCGGGAGTGAAAGCAGATACGCAGTATTTT

V gene: TRBV28
D gene: -
J gene: TRBJ1-5
clone size: many
CDR3 protein: CASSLVSNQPQHF
CDR3 DNA: TGTGCCAGCAGTTTGGTAAGCAATCAGCCCCAGCATTTT

V gene: TRBV20-1
D gene: -
J gene: TRBJ2-1
clone size: few
CDR3 protein: CSARAARSYNEQFF
CDR3 DNA: TGCAGTGCTAGAGCGGCTAGATCCTACAATGAGCAGTTCTTC

V gene: TRBV24-1
D gene: -
J gene: TRBJ2-1
clone size: -
CDR3 protein: CATSDGQINEQFF
CDR3 DNA: TGTGCCACCAGTGATGGCCAGATCAATGAGCAGTTCTTC

V gene: TRBV12-3/TRBV12-4
D gene: -
J gene: TRBJ2-3
clone size: few
CDR3 protein: CASRVPSTDTQYF
CDR3 DNA: TGTGCCAGCAGGGTACCTAGCACAGATACGCAGTATTTT

V gene: TRBV5-1
D gene: -
J gene: TRBJ2-2
clone size: -
CDR3 protein: CASGRGTWVNTGELFF
CDR3 DNA: TGCGCCAGCGGCCGAGGGACATGGGTAAACACCGGGGAGCTGTTTTTT

V gene: TRBV7-8
D gene: TRBD1
J gene: TRBJ2-3
clone size: many
CDR3 protein: CASSASPGGDTQYF
CDR3 DNA: TGTGCCAGCAGCGCGTCGCCAGGGGGAGATACGCAGTATTTT

V gene: TRBV4-1
D gene: TRBD1
J gene: TRBJ2-7
clone size: -
CDR3 protein: CASSPRTGSYEQYF
CDR3 DNA: TGCGCCAGCAGCCCCCGGACAGGGAGCTACGAGCAGTACTTC